The 8 T cell receptor beta chains presented below share a single source sample, sequenced in a study of immune evolution from preneoplasia to lung adenocarcinoma. Sequencing used immunoSEQ multiplex PCR; TCRdb keeps in-frame clones, though not all of them. The data show 8,500 to 14,000 clones, with under 80% seen just once and 3.9% held by the top ten. Sequencing was done on a sample of FFPE minimally invasive lung adenocarcinoma tissue. The origin of the receptors is a person aged 55-80 years with lung adenocarcinoma.

A single count supports this clone. This chain joins TRBV5-1 and TRBJ1-5; TRBD1 is a possible D gene (6 bases). This CDR3 region has 15 residues. Trimming shortened V by 0 bases and J by 6 bases, and 13 bases separated the two germline ends. The V gene's germline CDR1 is SGHRS and CDR2 YFSETQ. The CDR3 DNA reads TGCGCCAGCAGCTTGGGGGGGCAAAAGACTCAGCCCCAGCATTTT. It codes for CASSLGGQKTQPQHF.

The rearrangement links TRBV30 to TRBJ2-3; 12 bases align to TRBD2. The germline CDR1 and CDR2 sequences are GTSNPN and SVGIG (reference sequence). The CDR3 is 17 residues long. The junction had 5 bases not matched to a gene; V was cut back by 0 bases and J by 1 base. For the CDR3, the DNA is TGTGCCTGGAGTGTAAAACTAGCGGGAGGACGCACAGATACGCAGTATTTT. Translating gives CAWSVKLAGGRTDTQYF.

This chain joins TRBV6-6 and TRBJ2-5; tentatively, D is TRBD2 (6 bases). Trimming removed 7 bases at V and 5 bases at J, with 17 bases between. In germline, CDR1 is MNHNY, CDR2 SVGAGI (reference sequence). The CDR3 totals 14 residues. The CDR3 reads CASTDLTSAETQYF. The CDR3 DNA reads as TGTGCCAGCACCGACCTGACTAGTGCCGAGACCCAGTACTTC.

The V call is TRBV30, the J call TRBJ2-7; 11 bases fit TRBD2. V lost 5 bases, J lost 12 bases, and 9 bases stayed unmatched. The CDR3 contains 12 residues. Germline V gene sequence: CDR1 GTSNPN, CDR2 SVGIG (reference sequence). The CDR3 here is CAWAVAGGLSYF. The CDR3 nucleotides are TGTGCCTGGGCCGTAGCGGGGGGGCTGTCGTACTTC.

The V and J genes are TRBV7-6 and TRBJ2-7, with D uncertain. Germline CDR1 reads SGHVS; CDR2 reads FNYEAQ. V lost 5 bases, J lost 3 bases, and 8 bases lay in between. The CDR3 covers 12 residues. The CDR3 sequence: CASSRQGYEQYF. The CDR3 nucleotides are TGTGCCAGCAGCAGACAAGGCTACGAGCAGTACTTC. Supplemented by reference TRBV7-6 and TRBJ2-7, the full variable domain reads GAGVSQSPRYKVTKRGQDVALRCDPISGHVSLYWYRQALGQGPEFLTYFNYEAQQDKSGLPNDRFSAERPEGSISTLTIQRTEQRDSAMYRCASSRQGYEQYFGPGTRLTVT.

This sequence joins TRBV5-1 and TRBJ2-3, with TRBD2 matching 11 bases. V lost 1 base, J lost 0 bases, and 7 bases stayed unmatched. Germline V gene lookup returns CDR1 SGHRS and CDR2 YFSETQ. CDR3 length: 18 amino acids. In DNA form, the CDR3 reads TGCGCCAGCAGCTTGCCTCTAGCGGGGGGTACTAGCACAGATACGCAGTATTTT. Protein sequence: CASSLPLAGGTSTDTQYF.

This chain uses TRBV2 with TRBJ1-2, with TRBD1 as a possible D gene (5 bases). The germline V gene encodes CDR1 SNHLY and CDR2 FYNNEI. V dropped 4 bases and J dropped 3 bases, with 6 bases sitting between them. The CDR3 covers 12 residues. The CDR3 DNA sequence: TGTGCCAGCAGTGTGGGACACTATGGCTACACCTTC. It codes for CASSVGHYGYTF.

The genes are TRBV27 and TRBJ2-1; the D call may be TRBD1 or TRBD2 (5 bases each). The V and J ends lost 2 bases and 0 bases respectively, with 8 bases between them. The CDR3 sequence is 15 residues long. Germline CDR1 is MNHEY and CDR2 is SMNVEV (reference sequence). The CDR3: CASSLGGSSYNEQFF. The CDR3, as DNA: TGTGCCAGCAGTTTAGGGGGAAGCTCCTACAATGAGCAGTTCTTC.